These 16 T cell receptor beta chains originate from one sample sequenced in a study of blood T cell repertoires in COVID-19. Repertoires were generated with immunoSEQ multiplex PCR, while TCRdb's copy carries only in-frame clones and drops some. The sample yields 50,000 to 75,000 clones, 79% seen once. Sequenced sample: peripheral blood. These receptors originate from a woman of 80 years or more with active or convalescent COVID-19.

The chain employs TRBV19 and TRBJ1-1; 7 bases map to TRBD1. Trimming took 7 bases from V and 0 from J; bases not matched to a gene: 11. The V gene's germline CDR1 is LNHDA and CDR2 SQIVND (reference sequence). This CDR3 contains 16 residues. CDR3 sequence: CASTKTGRRMNTEAFF. The DNA for the CDR3 is TGTGCCAGTACCAAGACAGGGCGAAGAATGAACACTGAAGCTTTCTTT.

V is TRBV18 and J is TRBJ1-1; D is perhaps TRBD1 (5 bases). V was clipped by 2 bases and J by 4 bases, with 17 bases between them. Germline-derived CDR1 and CDR2 are KGHSH and LQKENI. This CDR3 comprises 16 residues. CDR3 DNA: TGTGCCAGCTCACCAGATATAACCCGTAGGGGCACTGAAGCTTTCTTT. Translating it yields CASSPDITRRGTEAFF.

The V call is TRBV10-2, the J call TRBJ2-7; a possible D gene is TRBD1 (6 bases). Germline V gene sequence: CDR1 WSHSY, CDR2 SAAADI. This CDR3 region has 14 residues. V was cut by 11 bases and J by 5 bases, with 22 bases left in between. CDR3 region: CASNPGGGIDEQYF. The CDR3 nucleotides read TGCGCCTCGAACCCCGGTGGGGGCATCGACGAGCAGTACTTC.

The chain combines TRBV5-5 with TRBJ2-5; unclear D gene. The CDR3 is 13 amino acids. V lost 0 bases, J lost 4 bases, and 7 bases lay in between. The V gene's germline CDR1 is SGHKS and CDR2 YYEKEE (reference sequence). The CDR3 spells CASSLVGGETQYF. CDR3 nucleotide sequence: TGTGCCAGCAGCTTGGTTGGCGGAGAGACCCAGTACTTC.

The chain joins TRBV19 to TRBJ1-1; tentative D call: TRBD1 (5 bases). V was cut by 5 bases and J by 10 bases, with 17 bases left in between. Germline V gene data show CDR1 as LNHDA and CDR2 as SQIVND (reference sequence). The CDR3 extends over 13 amino acids. The chain's CDR3 is CASSFQGIMAAFF. The DNA of the CDR3 is TGTGCCAGTAGTTTTCAGGGTATAATGGCAGCTTTCTTT. The variable domain in full, completed from reference TRBV19 and TRBJ1-1, reads DGGITQSPKYLFRKEGQNVTLSCEQNLNHDAMYWYRQDPGQGLRLIYYSQIVNDFQKGDIAEGYSVSREKKESFPLTVTSAQKNPTAFYLCASSFQGIMAAFFGQGTRLTVV.

The V gene is TRBV10-3, the J gene TRBJ2-7; TRBD1 agrees at 7 bases. Germline V gene lookup returns CDR1 ENHRY and CDR2 SYGVKD. Trimming removed 6 bases from V and 5 bases from J; junction bases left unmatched: 10. The CDR3 spans 14 residues. The CDR3 loop reads CAIRQPTTGNEQYF. The CDR3 coding sequence is TGTGCCATCAGGCAACCAACGACAGGGAACGAGCAGTACTTC.

This chain connects TRBV5-1 to TRBJ2-5; D is ambiguous. The CDR3 runs 13 residues. Germline assignment: CDR1 SGHRS and CDR2 YFSETQ. V was pared by 3 bases and J by 4 bases, with 10 bases between. Written as DNA, the CDR3 is TGCGCCAGCAGCTCCGGTGATCTAGAGACCCAGTACTTC. Translation: CASSSGDLETQYF.

This chain connects TRBV2 to TRBJ2-1; the match to TRBD2 covers 8 bases. Germline V gene data show CDR1 as SNHLY and CDR2 as FYNNEI. Trimming removed 6 bases from V and 8 bases from J; junction bases left unmatched: 12. The CDR3 is 15 residues long. For the CDR3, the DNA is TGTGCCAGCAGGAGACTAGGCGGGGGGCCGGATGAGCAGTTCTTC. Amino acids: CASRRLGGGPDEQFF.

This chain connects TRBV28 to TRBJ1-2; weak D call: TRBD1 (6 bases). Germline CDR1 reads MDHEN; CDR2 reads SYDVKM. The V end was cut by 5 bases, the J end by 8 bases, with 15 bases between. The CDR3 spans 13 residues. DNA of the CDR3: TGTGCCAGCAGTCCACGACAGGTGCGGGGCTACACCTTC. It specifies CASSPRQVRGYTF.

The chain has TRBV9 and TRBJ1-1, with D possibly being TRBD1 (6 bases). Trimming removed 3 bases at V and 4 bases at J, with 13 bases between. The CDR3 extends over 14 amino acids. Per the germline V gene, CDR1 is SGDLS and CDR2 is YYNGEE. CDR3 amino acids: CASSAGQTATEAFF. The DNA for the CDR3 is TGTGCCAGCAGCGCTGGACAGACCGCCACTGAAGCTTTCTTT.

On this clone: One end of the junction fails to match germline, which may point to a read error. The chain recombines TRBV5-4 with TRBJ2-5, with a possible D match to TRBD2 (7 bases). From germline, CDR1 is SGHNT and CDR2 YYREEE (reference sequence). The CDR3 extends over 15 amino acids. CDR3 loop: CASRSGEGGAPPRDF. Here the CDR3 DNA reads TGTGCCAGCAGATCGGGAGAGGGGGGGGCCCCTCCCCGTGACTTC.

The chain uses TRBV6-6 and TRBJ1-2; 8 bases are a match to TRBD1. The CDR3 runs to 15 residues. The germline CDR1 and CDR2 sequences are MNHNY and SVGAGI (reference sequence). Trimming at V came to 5 bases and at J to 6 bases, leaving 11 bases not matched to a gene. The CDR3 nucleotides read TGTGCCAGCAGTCCCAGGGCAGGGGGCTTGGATGGCTACACCTTC. Amino acids: CASSPRAGGLDGYTF.

V gene TRBV13 combines with J gene TRBJ1-1; 8 bases fit TRBD1. Germline values: CDR1 PRHDT, CDR2 FYEKMQ (reference sequence). The CDR3 is made up of 14 amino acids. V was clipped by 5 bases and J by 1 base; unmatched bases: 3. This chain's CDR3 is CASSPGGWNTEAFF. The CDR3 DNA follows: TGTGCCAGCAGCCCAGGGGGCTGGAACACTGAAGCTTTCTTT.

The V and J genes are TRBV6-6 and TRBJ1-2; D call uncertain. V was shortened by 0 bases and J by 2 bases, with 10 bases between the two germline ends. This CDR3 contains 15 residues. Germline lookup yields CDR1 MNHNY and CDR2 SVGAGI (reference sequence). This CDR3 reads CASSYSSSKNYGYTF. In DNA, the CDR3 is TGTGCCAGCAGTTACTCGAGTAGTAAGAACTATGGCTACACCTTC.

This chain joins TRBV6-4 and TRBJ1-2, with a weak D call TRBD1 (5 bases). Germline CDR1 MRHNA, CDR2 SNTAGT. The ends were cut back, 6 bases at V and 7 bases at J, with 18 bases in the middle. The CDR3 is 14 residues long. CDR3 coding DNA: TGTGCCAGCAGCCCCGGCGGGGGAGGAGGTGGCTACACCTTC. This gives the protein CASSPGGGGGGYTF.

The chain joins TRBV6-5 to TRBJ1-2, with D maybe TRBD1 (5 bases). CDR3 length: 13 residues. Looked up from germline, CDR1 is MNHEY and CDR2 is SVGAGI. Trimming stripped 11 bases from V and 3 bases from J, with 16 bases between. The CDR3 sequence is CASSRAGYYGYTF. The CDR3, as DNA: TGTGCCTCTTCCCGGGCAGGGTACTATGGCTACACCTTC.